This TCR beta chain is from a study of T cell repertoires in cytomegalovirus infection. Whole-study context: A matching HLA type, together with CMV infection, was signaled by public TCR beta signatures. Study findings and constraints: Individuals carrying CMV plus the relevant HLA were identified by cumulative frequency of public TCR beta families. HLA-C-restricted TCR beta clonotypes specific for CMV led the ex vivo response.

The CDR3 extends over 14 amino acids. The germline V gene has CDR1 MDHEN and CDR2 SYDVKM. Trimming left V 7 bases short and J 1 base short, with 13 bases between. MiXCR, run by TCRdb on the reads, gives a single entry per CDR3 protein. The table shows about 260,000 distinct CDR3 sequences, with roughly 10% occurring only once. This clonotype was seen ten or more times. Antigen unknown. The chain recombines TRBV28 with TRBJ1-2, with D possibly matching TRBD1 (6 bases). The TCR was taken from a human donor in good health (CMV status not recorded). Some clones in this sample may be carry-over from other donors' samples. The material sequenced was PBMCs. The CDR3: CASKGGGGNYGYTF. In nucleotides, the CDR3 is TGTGCCAGCAAAGGGGGAGGTGGTAACTATGGCTACACCTTC.